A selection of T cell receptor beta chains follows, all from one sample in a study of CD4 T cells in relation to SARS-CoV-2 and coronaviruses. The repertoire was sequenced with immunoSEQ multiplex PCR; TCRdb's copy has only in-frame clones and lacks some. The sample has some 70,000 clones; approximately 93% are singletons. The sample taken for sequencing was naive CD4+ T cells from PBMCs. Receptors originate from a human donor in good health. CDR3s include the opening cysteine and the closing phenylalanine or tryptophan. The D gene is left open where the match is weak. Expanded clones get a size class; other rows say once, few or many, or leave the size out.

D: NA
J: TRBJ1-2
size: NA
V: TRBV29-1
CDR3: CSVEGGATYYGYTF
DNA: TGCAGCGTCGAAGGTGGAGCCACCTACTATGGCTACACCTTC

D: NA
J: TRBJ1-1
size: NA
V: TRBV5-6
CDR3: CASSRPKVVENTEAFF
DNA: TGTGCCAGCAGCCGGCCAAAAGTAGTGGAGAACACTGAAGCTTTCTTT

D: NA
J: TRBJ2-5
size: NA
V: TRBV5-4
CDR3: CASMQRGGETQYF
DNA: TGTGCCAGCATGCAGCGAGGGGGAGAGACCCAGTACTTC

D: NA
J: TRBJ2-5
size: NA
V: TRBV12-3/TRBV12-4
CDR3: CASSSRGQETQYF
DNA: TGTGCCAGCAGTAGTCGGGGTCAAGAGACCCAGTACTTC

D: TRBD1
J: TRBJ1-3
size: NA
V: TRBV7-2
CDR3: CASSPHWTGMNTIYF
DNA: TGTGCCAGCAGCCCACATTGGACAGGGATGAACACCATATATTTT

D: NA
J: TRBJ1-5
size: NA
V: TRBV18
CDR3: CASSPTTGINQPQHF
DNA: TGTGCCAGCTCACCGACGACAGGAATTAATCAGCCCCAGCATTTT

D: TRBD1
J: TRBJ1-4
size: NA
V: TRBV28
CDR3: CASSFGDRANEKLFF
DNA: TGTGCCAGCAGTTTTGGGGACAGGGCTAATGAAAAACTGTTTTTT

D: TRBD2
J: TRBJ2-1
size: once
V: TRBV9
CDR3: CASSVGGRFQNEQFF
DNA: TGTGCCAGCAGCGTAGGCGGGAGGTTTCAGAATGAGCAGTTCTTC

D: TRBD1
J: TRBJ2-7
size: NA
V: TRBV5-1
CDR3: CASSGTKTGVGYEQYF
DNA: TGCGCCAGCAGCGGGACCAAGACAGGGGTTGGCTACGAGCAGTACTTC

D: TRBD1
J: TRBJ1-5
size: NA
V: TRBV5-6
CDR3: CASSTPGQILNQPQHF
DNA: TGTGCCAGCTCTACACCGGGACAGATACTCAATCAGCCCCAGCATTTT

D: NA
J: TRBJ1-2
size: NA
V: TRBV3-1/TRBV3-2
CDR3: CASSQAGGDGYTF
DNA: TGTGCCAGCAGCCAAGCTGGAGGGGATGGCTACACCTTC